Following are 3 T cell receptor beta chains from one sample sequenced in a study of blood T cell repertoires in COVID-19. Data came from immunoSEQ multiplex PCR; TCRdb stores just in-frame clones and leaves some out. This table holds some 180,000 clones, about three quarters found once. Input material: peripheral blood. These receptors originate from a woman between 45 and 60 years old with active or convalescent COVID-19.

This chain joins TRBV19 and TRBJ1-2, with 8 nucleotides matching TRBD1. The ends lost 6 bases at V and 1 base at J; junction bases unmatched: 7. The CDR3 runs 15 residues. The germline CDR1 and CDR2 sequences are LNHDA and SQIVND (reference sequence). The DNA of the CDR3 is TGTGCCAGTAGCGGGGGACAGGCAAATAACTATGGCTACACCTTC. Encoded protein: CASSGGQANNYGYTF.

J is TRBJ1-2 and V is TRBV28; 10 nucleotides align to TRBD1. There are 15 residues in the CDR3. With V trimmed by 2 bases and J by 4 bases, 4 bases remained unmatched. Per germline, CDR1 MDHEN and CDR2 SYDVKM. The CDR3 spells CASSLAGQGSYGYTF. In DNA, the CDR3 is TGTGCCAGCAGTTTAGCGGGACAGGGGTCCTATGGCTACACCTTC.

Here the CDR3 reads CASSPNPTTYGYTF. The CDR3 nucleotides read TGTGCCAGCAGCCCCAACCCCACGACTTATGGCTACACCTTC. This rearrangement joins TRBV3-1 (or the pseudogene TRBV3-2) to TRBJ1-2; no reliable D call. Germline V gene sequence: CDR1 LGHDT, CDR2 YNNKEL (reference sequence). The CDR3 is 14 residues long. Trimming took off 4 bases at V and 5 bases at J, with 14 bases between the two ends.